This T cell receptor beta chain was sequenced for a study of chemoradiotherapy in HPV16-positive cancers. Study-level findings and limits: Candidate HPV-specific clones and E7-related TCR motifs grew in tumor during treatment. For HPV16-positive patients, expanding HPV-responsive T cells associated with longer recurrence-free survival. Functional assays defining HPV-specific T cells used only a couple of HPV16-positive patients.

Over chemoradiotherapy, repertoires were sampled more than once. Sequenced by immunoSEQ multiplex PCR; TCRdb stores in-frame clones only, minus some. Of about 1,700 clones in the sample, 80% to 85% were seen once. About this clone itself: The antigen remains unidentified.

Here the sequenced sample was tumor tissue, taken from a patient who underwent chemoradiotherapy. This receptor was identified in a human donor with HPV-associated anogenital cancer.

The CDR3 nucleotides are TGTGCCAGCAGACTGGACAGGGGGTTTGAGCAGTACTTC. Amino acid sequence: CASRLDRGFEQYF. The chain recombines TRBV6-1 with TRBJ2-7; 10 nucleotides agree with TRBD1. The CDR3 covers 13 residues. Germline loops: CDR1 MNHNS, CDR2 SASEGT. J lost 7 bases, V lost 6 bases, and 6 bases had no gene match.